This T cell receptor beta chain emerged from a study of vaccination effects on CD4 cells after COVID-19. Antigen-specific CD4+ T cells were expanded with viral peptide pools in the ViraFEST assay before sequencing. CD4+ T cells were isolated after about nine days of culture. Infection with SARS-CoV-2 occurred in the person between March and December 2020, and PCR confirmed it. As for this clone: Its antigen is currently unknown.

The V gene's germline CDR1 is MGHRA and CDR2 YSYEKL. This CDR3 is built from 22 residues. J was trimmed by 2 bases and V by 3 bases; bases with no gene match: 17. Produced via immunoSEQ multiplex PCR; TCRdb's table is partial and in-frame only. This table has about 36,000 clones, over 60% appearing once. The sample here was CD4+ T cells from PBMCs cultured with HCoV-NL63 spike peptides, taken before COVID-19 vaccination. The genes are TRBV4-1 and TRBJ2-3; 16 bases line up with TRBD2. The source is a human donor who had a prior SARS-CoV-2 infection. The CDR3 sequence: CASSHTRNPGLAGGPDTDTQYF. Here the CDR3 DNA reads TGCGCCAGCAGCCACACCAGAAACCCGGGACTAGCGGGGGGGCCCGACACAGATACGCAGTATTTT.